The entry below describes one T cell receptor beta chain. Its antigen is as yet unknown. A much larger clonotype is one base distant, so this may be a read error. The template was RNA from unsorted bulk tissue. This non-tumor lung sample came from over 3 cm beyond the tumor edge. The data derive from a study of tumor and adjacent non-tumor tissue in lung cancer. Study context: Histology: 12 adenocarcinoma, a couple of squamous cell carcinoma, 1 small cell lung cancer. Regarding the study as a whole: Significantly higher TCR diversity was found in tumor than normal lung.

Three rounds of nested PCR, following a modified ARM-PCR protocol, produced the TCRbeta library. One entry per CDR3 protein results from TCRdb running MiXCR on the multiplex PCR reads. Of about 75,000 distinct CDR3 sequences listed, 65% to 75% are singletons. Germline V CDR1 and CDR2: ENHRY, SYGVKD. V was pared by 8 bases and J by 4 bases, with 15 bases between. The CDR3 totals 14 residues. Source material: distant non-tumor lung tissue. The sequence was collected from a woman between 50 and 59 years old with non-small cell lung cancer. This rearrangement joins TRBV10-3 to TRBJ1-3; D perhaps matches TRBD1 (6 bases). CDR3 bases: TGTGCCATCGCGAAACAGGGAATAGGAAACACCATATATTTT. Its protein is CAIAKQGIGNTIYF.